This TCR beta chain is from a study of blood T cell repertoires in COVID-19 (dated by TCRdb to 2020 to 2022). As for the study more broadly: Samples covering the acute and convalescent phases of COVID-19 were provided by collaborators in the United States, Italy and Spain. The material from the prospective study consisted of cDNA or gDNA derived from T cells, B-cell-depleted T cells, or PBMCs. Subjects who had been exposed to COVID-19, were actively infected with it, or had recovered from it provided the deeply sampled blood TCRbeta repertoires that made up the dataset. A freely available public database, intended as a resource for researchers studying the immune response to SARS-CoV-2, is where the repertoires were released. Samples were obtained from the ongoing ImmuneRACE study (first 160 participants) and from 1,254 subjects provided by 6 global collaborators. Nearly every sample came with metadata listing a de-identified subject ID, COVID-19 status, age in years and sex. Where HLA class I and class II types were available, the types were taken from metadata supplied by the sample provider, not from assay-based typing. The investigation overall reported the following: How much clinical and demographic metadata was included differed by source and by participant, and the metadata was provided uncurated.

At one collaborating source in Seattle, patients were enrolled during active infection and were followed longitudinally through the course of disease. Collaborating institutions collected whole blood in K2EDTA tubes following their own protocols. Collaborator samples were shipped for TCRbeta analysis as frozen whole blood, isolated PBMCs, or DNA extracted from either sample type. TCRbeta CDR3 regions were amplified from genomic DNA by means of the immunoSEQ Assay, a bias-controlled multiplex PCR. The authors' analysis ran thus. Within the assay, amplification of reference gene primers was used to estimate how many nucleated cells each sample contained. Sequence reads were collapsed and filtered to measure the absolute abundance of every unique TCRbeta CDR3 rearrangement. For each sample, productive Simpson clonality was calculated as the square root of Simpson's diversity index over productive rearrangements. The clones in this table, taken by TCRdb from immuneACCESS, are in-frame only. Not every clone is retained; where verified, under half of the shortfall comes from an unresolved V gene, and the cause of the rest is unknown. V and J calls and clone size are those listed in that table; D and trimming were worked out from the DNA. Recorded for this sample are some 230,000 clones; approximately 90% of them occurred a single time. Around 9.6% of the sample is taken by the ten largest.

This clone was observed a single time. Its recognized antigen is unknown. Per-nucleotide qualities are absent, and no much larger clonotype sits a single base away. CDR1 is given as MDHEN and CDR2 as SYDVKM, both from the germline V gene. V is cut by 6 bases and J by 0 bases, and the space between the germline ends is 8 bases. From its cysteine to its phenylalanine, the CDR3 spans 13 amino acids. The sequence is cut down to CDR3 DNA, 39 bases in frame from base 1. What was sequenced was peripheral blood. The chain is assembled from TRBV28 and TRBJ1-1; the D segment cannot be called with confidence. The source of this sequence is a woman aged 45-65 years with COVID-19, enrolled during active disease. In nucleotide form, the sequence is TGTGCCAGCAGCCGTATTATGAACACTGAAGCTTTCTTT. This codes for CASSRIMNTEAFF.